The 10 T cell receptor beta chains below were found in one sample sequenced in a study of T cells in Graves' hyperthyroidism and ophthalmopathy. Amplified TCR beta CDR3 regions derived from RNA transcripts. First-round RT-PCR targeting the TCR CDR3 was performed with the HTBI primer set. Each CDR3 protein gets one entry after TCRdb re-called the multiplex PCR reads with MiXCR. The repertoire holds roughly 660,000 distinct CDR3 sequences, with 15% to 20% as singletons. The specimen sequenced was blood. The receptors were gathered from a man aged 45 to 65 with Graves' hyperthyroidism.

There are many counts of this clonotype. The chain has TRBV11-2 and TRBJ2-7; D unclear. The V end was cut by 0 bases, the J end by 2 bases, with 5 bases between. The CDR3 is made up of 13 amino acids. CDR1 is SGHAT and CDR2 is FQNNGV in the germline V gene. The chain's CDR3 is CASSLELAYEQYF. DNA of the CDR3: TGTGCCAGCAGCTTAGAATTAGCCTACGAGCAGTACTTC.

The genes are TRBV7-9 and TRBJ1-6; the D gene is possibly TRBD1 (6 bases). The CDR3 runs 14 residues. The V gene lost 5 bases and the J gene lost 8 bases, with 13 bases spanning the gap. In germline, CDR1 is SEHNR, CDR2 FQNEAQ (reference sequence). CDR3 amino acids: CASSKGQPDSPLHF. Here the CDR3 DNA reads TGTGCCAGCAGCAAAGGACAGCCCGATTCACCCCTCCACTTT. The variable domain in full, completed from reference TRBV7-9 and TRBJ1-6, reads DTGVSQNPRHKITKRGQNVTFRCDPISEHNRLYWYRQTLGQGPEFLTYFQNEAQLEKSRLLSDRFSAERPKGSFSTLEIQRTEQGDSAMYLCASSKGQPDSPLHFGNGTRLTVT.

In this sample, this clonotype turned up many times. The CDR3, as DNA: TGTGCCAGCAGTGAGGCTCTAGCGGGAAACGAGCAGTACTTC. Protein product: CASSEALAGNEQYF. This rearrangement joins TRBV2 to TRBJ2-7; 9 bases line up with TRBD2. V gave up 3 bases and J gave up 5 bases; unmatched junction bases: 5. Germline assignment: CDR1 SNHLY and CDR2 FYNNEI. The CDR3 runs to 14 residues.

This clonotype turned up a few times. The rearrangement uses TRBV2 and TRBJ2-3, with D perhaps matching TRBD1 (7 bases). Trimming pared 4 bases from V and 2 bases from J, leaving 13 bases between. The germline V gene has CDR1 SNHLY and CDR2 FYNNEI. The CDR3 totals 15 residues. The CDR3 sequence: CASSVGGQTTDTQYF. CDR3 coding DNA: TGTGCCAGCAGTGTGGGGGGACAGACCACAGATACGCAGTATTTT.

This clonotype has just a few counts. The chain links TRBV7-9 to TRBJ1-1; D unresolved. V lost 2 bases and J 6 bases, leaving 10 bases between the germline ends. CDR1 SEHNR and CDR2 FQNEAQ come from the germline V gene (reference sequence). The CDR3 contains 13 residues. CDR3 bases: TGTGCCAGCAGCTTAAGCAGTTGGTCTGAAGCTTTCTTT. Its protein is CASSLSSWSEAFF.

This clonotype was counted at least ten times. CDR3 residues: CAIGDSGFYNEQFF. In nucleotides, the CDR3 is TGTGCCATCGGAGATAGCGGATTCTACAATGAGCAGTTCTTC. The chain joins TRBV10-3 to TRBJ2-1; TRBD2 is a possible D gene (6 bases). The CDR3 is 14 amino acids. Per germline, CDR1 ENHRY and CDR2 SYGVKD. Trimming left V 8 bases short and J 3 bases short, with 14 bases between.

There are many counts of this clonotype. This chain links TRBV5-1 with TRBJ1-5, with D possibly matching TRBD1 (6 bases). Germline CDR1 is SGHRS and CDR2 is YFSETQ. V dropped 0 bases and J dropped 7 bases, with 8 bases sitting between them. This CDR3 contains 13 residues. The CDR3 sequence is CASSLEGEQPQHF. In nucleotides, the CDR3 is TGCGCCAGCAGCTTGGAGGGGGAGCAGCCCCAGCATTTT.

Ten or more counts support this clonotype. V gene TRBV2 combines with J gene TRBJ2-3; 7 nucleotides line up with TRBD2. The CDR3 is 15 amino acids. J was trimmed by 1 base and V by 7 bases; bases with no gene match: 8. Germline loops: CDR1 SNHLY, CDR2 FYNNEI. CDR3 DNA sequence: TGTGCCAGCATCGAGCGGGGTCCCCGCACAGATACGCAGTATTTT. Translation gives CASIERGPRTDTQYF.

This clonotype has a handful of counts. The V gene is TRBV7-9, the J gene TRBJ2-1, with 10 bases lining up with TRBD2. Germline V gene sequence: CDR1 SEHNR, CDR2 FQNEAQ (reference sequence). CDR3 length: 12 amino acids. CDR3 amino acids: CAITSGNGEQFF. The DNA of the CDR3 is TGTGCAATCACTAGCGGGAATGGGGAGCAGTTCTTC.

The CDR3 spells CASRILAGGAGELFF. The CDR3 nucleotides read TGTGCCAGCAGAATTCTAGCGGGAGGTGCCGGGGAGCTGTTTTTT. V gene TRBV6-1 combines with J gene TRBJ2-2; 11 nucleotides line up with TRBD2. The CDR3 has 15 residues. CDR1 and CDR2 from the germline V gene are MNHNS and SASEGT. J lost 6 bases, V lost 6 bases, and 6 bases had no gene match.